One and the same sample provided the 23 T cell receptor beta chains below, sequenced in a study of cytomegalovirus exposure and HLA in healthy donors. Amplification used 60 Vbeta primers and 13 Jbeta primers. Produced via immunoSEQ multiplex PCR; TCRdb's table is partial and in-frame only. Of some 140,000 clones in the sample, under 80% were seen once. Input material: PBMCs. The receptors were sampled from a man aged 25-40 years in good health and CMV-seronegative.

The chain employs TRBV11-2 and TRBJ1-4; unclear D gene. This CDR3 has 17 residues. Between the trimmed V and J ends, which lost 1 base and 7 bases, there was a span of 19 bases. Germline values: CDR1 SGHAT, CDR2 FQNNGV. The CDR3 region is CASSLGAGFNVREKLFF. CDR3 DNA sequence: TGTGCCAGCAGCTTAGGGGCAGGTTTTAATGTGCGTGAAAAACTGTTTTTT. The full variable domain, in which reference TRBV11-2 and TRBJ1-4 provide the parts outside the CDR3, is EAGVAQSPRYKIIEKRQSVAFWCNPISGHATLYWYQQILGQGPKLLIQFQNNGVVDDSQLPKDRFSAERLKGVDSTLKIQPAKLEDSAVYLCASSLGAGFNVREKLFFGSGTQLSVL.

The rearrangement uses TRBV5-4 and TRBJ1-1, with 7 bases identical to TRBD1. The junction had 2 bases not matched to a gene; V was cut back by 5 bases and J by 1 base. Germline lookup yields CDR1 SGHNT and CDR2 YYREEE (reference sequence). CDR3 length: 13 residues. CDR3 sequence reads: CASSWDRNTEAFF. For the CDR3, the DNA is TGTGCCAGCAGTTGGGACAGGAACACTGAAGCTTTCTTT.

V is TRBV6-1 and J is TRBJ1-4; TRBD1 matches at 9 bases. Unmatched junction bases numbered 7, after V lost 0 bases and J lost 8 bases. The CDR3 consists of 16 residues. The germline gives CDR1 MNHNS, CDR2 SASEGT. CDR3 DNA sequence: TGTGCCAGCAGTGAAGCGGTGGGACAGGGAGTGGAAAAACTGTTTTTT. It specifies CASSEAVGQGVEKLFF.

As concerns this clone: One end of the junction varies from germline; a read error may be responsible. V is TRBV5-1 and J is TRBJ1-6, with 9 bases aligning to TRBD1. The CDR3 length is 15 residues. Per the germline V gene, CDR1 is SGHRS and CDR2 is YFSETQ. The CDR3 spells CASSLAGTGKEPLNF. The CDR3 bases are TGCGCCAGCAGCTTAGCCGGGACAGGGAAGGAACCCCTCAACTTT.

Only a few counts were recorded for this clone. J is TRBJ2-1 and V is TRBV5-6, with 11 bases lining up with TRBD2. This CDR3 is 16 amino acids long. V gave up 4 bases and J gave up 10 bases; unmatched junction bases: 13. Germline V gives CDR1 SGHDT, CDR2 YYEEEE. CDR3 residues: CASSPVAGGASREQFF. Here the CDR3 DNA reads TGTGCCAGCAGCCCGGTAGCGGGGGGGGCATCTCGCGAGCAGTTCTTC.

The chain employs TRBV9 and TRBJ2-4; D perhaps matches TRBD2 (6 bases). V lost 0 bases and J lost 8, with 12 bases in between. Germline V CDR1 and CDR2: SGDLS, YYNGEE. This CDR3 is built from 14 residues. In nucleotides, the CDR3 is TGTGCCAGCAGCGTAGGAACAGGAGGGGACATTCAGTACTTC. It yields the protein CASSVGTGGDIQYF.

The chain recombines TRBV6-1 with TRBJ2-3, with D possibly matching TRBD2 (5 bases). The V gene's germline CDR1 is MNHNS and CDR2 SASEGT. This CDR3 spans 12 amino acids. Trimming stripped 7 bases from V and 5 bases from J, with 10 bases between. The CDR3 is CASTWTVDTQYF. The CDR3, as DNA: TGTGCCAGCACCTGGACTGTAGATACGCAGTATTTT.

The rearrangement links TRBV5-1 to TRBJ2-3; TRBD2 matches 9 bases. The length of the CDR3 is 15 residues. Losses at the gene ends were 5 bases for V and 4 bases for J; bases not matched to a gene: 8. Germline-derived CDR1 and CDR2 are SGHRS and YFSETQ. CDR3: CASRLSSGTADTQYF. The CDR3 nucleotides read TGCGCCAGCAGGCTGTCTAGCGGGACAGCAGATACGCAGTATTTT.

This clone was counted only a few times. The rearrangement joins TRBV4-2 to TRBJ2-5; D possibly corresponds to TRBD2 (6 bases). Germline V gene data show CDR1 as LGHNA and CDR2 as YNFKEQ. The CDR3 is 15 residues long. Between the trimmed V and J ends, which lost 1 base and 4 bases, there was a span of 13 bases. The CDR3: CASSQVGGGVETQYF. CDR3 DNA sequence: TGTGCCAGCAGCCAAGTTGGGGGAGGTGTAGAGACCCAGTACTTC.

V is TRBV6-5 and J is TRBJ2-2, with TRBD2 identical over 7 bases. The V gene end was trimmed by 5 bases and the J gene end by 4 bases; junction bases not matched to a gene: 4. Germline assignment: CDR1 MNHEY and CDR2 SVGAGI. The CDR3 consists of 14 residues. The CDR3 DNA reads TGTGCCAGCAGTCTTGGCGGGGGCACCGGGGAGCTGTTTTTT. Translated, it gives CASSLGGGTGELFF.

The chain has TRBV6-6 and TRBJ2-3; a weak D match, TRBD2 (6 bases). V was cut by 4 bases and J by 2 bases, with 16 bases left in between. The CDR3 has 16 residues. Germline CDR1 MNHNY, CDR2 SVGAGI (reference sequence). Here the CDR3 DNA reads TGTGCCAGCAGTTTGACTAGTCCCCTACACACAGATACGCAGTATTTT. It translates to CASSLTSPLHTDTQYF.

This sequence joins TRBV9 and TRBJ2-1; no reliable D call. The CDR3 length is 16 residues. In germline, CDR1 is SGDLS, CDR2 YYNGEE. Trimming removed 3 bases at V and 3 bases at J, with 16 bases between. As DNA, the CDR3 is TGTGCCAGCAGCGCCCATGAAGGAGACGTCTACAATGAGCAGTTCTTC. It translates to CASSAHEGDVYNEQFF.

The rearrangement uses TRBV5-1 and TRBJ2-1; 9 bases match TRBD2. Germline V gene sequence: CDR1 SGHRS, CDR2 YFSETQ. V lost 4 bases and J lost 0; bases outside the gene matches: 2. The CDR3 consists of 15 residues. CDR3 sequence: CASSGSGSSYNEQFF. The DNA of the CDR3 is TGCGCCAGCAGCGGTAGCGGGAGCTCCTACAATGAGCAGTTCTTC.

This clone was seen a handful of times. The genes are TRBV11-2 and TRBJ2-7; 9 bases line up with TRBD1. Looked up from germline, CDR1 is SGHAT and CDR2 is FQNNGV. Germline trimming cut 4 bases from V and 4 bases from J; bases unmatched to any gene: 5. The CDR3 sequence is 14 residues long. The CDR3 region is CASSYGTGSYEQYF. The CDR3 DNA reads as TGTGCCAGCAGCTACGGGACAGGGTCTTACGAGCAGTACTTC.

CDR3 in DNA: TGTGCCAGCAGGCGTAGCGGGGGGGCGACAATTGCCCAGTACTTC. Translation: CASRRSGGATIAQYF. This chain links TRBV27 with TRBJ2-5; 11 nucleotides match TRBD2. The CDR3 spans 15 residues. Looked up from germline, CDR1 is MNHEY and CDR2 is SMNVEV (reference sequence). Trimming removed 6 bases from V and 9 bases from J; junction bases left unmatched: 12.

CDR3 sequence (DNA): TGCGCCAGCAGCTTGCCCCCGGGGGAGAGCACTGAAGCTTTCTTT. It specifies CASSLPPGESTEAFF. The chain joins TRBV5-1 to TRBJ1-1, with D maybe TRBD1 (5 bases). The length of the CDR3 is 15 residues. Per the germline V gene, CDR1 is SGHRS and CDR2 is YFSETQ. Trimming took off 1 base at V and 4 bases at J, with 14 bases between the two ends.

J is TRBJ2-5 and V is TRBV30; 9 bases are shared with TRBD2. In germline, CDR1 is GTSNPN, CDR2 SVGIG (reference sequence). With V trimmed by 1 base and J by 11 bases, 11 bases remained unmatched. The CDR3 has 14 amino acids. CDR3 bases: TGTGCCTGGAGTGGCCTAGCGGGGCTTGGTGAGCAGTACTTC. Its translation is CAWSGLAGLGEQYF.

This chain connects TRBV6-6 to TRBJ2-5; TRBD2 is a possible D gene (6 bases). The CDR3 totals 13 residues. Germline V gives CDR1 MNHNY, CDR2 SVGAGI (reference sequence). Trimming removed 6 bases from V and 1 base from J, with 9 bases in between. For the CDR3, the DNA is TGTGCCAGCAGGCAGGGAGGCCAAGAGACCCAGTACTTC. Translated: CASRQGGQETQYF.

The chain links TRBV19 to TRBJ2-2, with 11 bases aligning to TRBD2. Germline V gene data show CDR1 as LNHDA and CDR2 as SQIVND (reference sequence). CDR3 length: 15 amino acids. Losses at the gene ends were 3 bases for V and 7 bases for J; bases not matched to a gene: 4. The CDR3 here is CASSMTSGAVGELFF. CDR3 bases: TGTGCCAGTAGTATGACTAGCGGGGCGGTCGGGGAGCTGTTTTTT.

This sequence joins TRBV6-5 and TRBJ1-2, with 7 nucleotides matching TRBD1. The ends lost 6 bases at V and 4 bases at J; junction bases unmatched: 11. CDR3 size: 15 residues. The germline gives CDR1 MNHEY, CDR2 SVGAGI. The CDR3 sequence: CASSPAWDSRYGYTF. CDR3 nucleotides: TGTGCCAGCAGCCCCGCTTGGGACAGTCGCTATGGCTACACCTTC.

The chain uses TRBV6-1 and TRBJ2-7; 14 bases map to TRBD2. Per germline, CDR1 MNHNS and CDR2 SASEGT. This CDR3 comprises 17 residues. V trimming: 4 bases; J trimming: 2 bases; junction bases outside the gene matches: 7. CDR3: CASSAGTSGGLTYEQYF. The CDR3 DNA sequence: TGTGCCAGCAGTGCCGGGACTAGCGGGGGCCTCACCTACGAGCAGTACTTC.

The chain carries TRBV2 and TRBJ2-7, with D hard to call. Trimming left V 3 bases short and J 3 bases short, with 9 bases between. The CDR3 totals 13 residues. Germline V lookup: CDR1 SNHLY, CDR2 FYNNEI. CDR3 DNA: TGTGCCAGCAGTGACCCCCGAGACTACGAGCAGTACTTC. It is translated as CASSDPRDYEQYF. Combining the CDR3 with reference TRBV2 and TRBJ2-7 gives the whole variable domain EPEVTQTPSHQVTQMGQEVILRCVPISNHLYFYWYRQILGQKVEFLVSFYNNEISEKSEIFDDQFSVERPDGSNFTLKIRSTKLEDSAMYFCASSDPRDYEQYFGPGTRLTVT.

Of note for this clone: Other DNA sequences in the same sample also yield this CDR3. The rearrangement uses TRBV12-5 and TRBJ2-2; possibly TRBD1 for D (7 bases). This CDR3 is 16 amino acids long. The V gene lost 2 bases and the J gene lost 11 bases, with 21 bases spanning the gap. The germline V gene has CDR1 LGHNT and CDR2 FRNRAP. The CDR3 nucleotides are TGTGCTAGTGGTTTGTCAGACAGGGACTTAATCGGAGAGCTGTTTTTT. Protein product: CASGLSDRDLIGELFF.